The clone carrying this TCR beta chain was observed a few times. Its antigen is currently unknown. This specimen comes from a study of beta chain features in type 1 diabetes. Findings and limits, study-wide: Type 1 diabetes patients had moderately but significantly shorter TCRB CDR3s in all four CD4+ subsets. Type 1 diabetes patients had VDJ junctions that carried fewer insertions and more deletions.

CDR3 length equals 12 residues. The V end lost 5 bases, the J end lost 6 bases, and 10 bases lay between the germline ends. Germline V gene sequence: CDR1 MNHNS, CDR2 SASEGT. Expressed TCRB transcripts were sequenced because the isolated RNA had all been reverse transcribed beforehand. The table came from immunoSEQ multiplex PCR; TCRdb's copy has only in-frame clones and leaves some out. The data contain some 350,000 clones, 8% to 10% of them seen just once; the ten biggest clones take up roughly 0.6%. In total, each donor contributed a single heparinised blood draw that averaged around 110 mL. Sequenced material: central memory CD4+ T cells from blood. The receptor was derived from a man aged 25 to 45 with type 1 diabetes. V is TRBV6-1 and J is TRBJ1-2, with TRBD1 as a possible D gene (5 bases). CDR3 amino acids: CASSIQGNGYTF. CDR3 DNA: TGTGCCAGCAGTATCCAGGGCAATGGCTACACCTTC.